This T cell receptor beta chain was identified in a study of beta chain features in type 1 diabetes. This CDR3 has 14 amino acids. Trimming stripped 1 base from V and 7 bases from J, with 13 bases between. Germline CDR1 LGHNA, CDR2 YNFKEQ. The study reverse transcribed the entire isolated RNA, so it sequenced expressed TCRB transcripts. TCRdb keeps only in-frame clones here, not all; method: immunoSEQ multiplex PCR. The data contain a few hundred thousand clones, approximately 16% of them singletons. This clone was found a few times. The specimen sequenced was naive CD4+ T cells from blood. The rearrangement links TRBV4-2 to TRBJ1-1; D might be TRBD1 (6 bases). This sequence originates from a young woman in good health. The CDR3 loop is CASSQGRQGFEAFF. The CDR3 region has the DNA TGTGCCAGCAGCCAAGGGCGGCAGGGGTTTGAAGCTTTCTTT.